This T cell receptor beta chain was profiled in a study of CD8+ T cells in alopecia areata. Study as a whole: Spontaneous alopecia affected the approximately 6-13-month-old C3H/HeJ graft donors, whose skin was transplanted to approximately 7-10-week-old female C3H/HeJ mice.

Cells from pooled cutaneous lymph nodes were sorted by CD4, CD8alpha, NKG2D, NKG2ACE and other markers. The ends were cut back, 2 bases at V and 0 bases at J, with 10 bases in the middle. This CDR3 has 15 amino acids. Germline CDR1 NNHDY, CDR2 SYVADS. Following extraction, RNA underwent reverse transcription to cDNA, which served as the sequencing template. Some clones are missing from TCRdb's copy, which holds only in-frame ones; the method was immunoSEQ multiplex PCR. The specimen gives roughly 260,000 clones without singletons; the ten biggest hold 1.2%. Notes on the study in general: Sequence data from scalp samples additionally include resident alphabeta T cells of normal skin. Relative to mice, TCR sharing across patients was less clear, a difference possibly HLA-related.

For this clone: Its specificity is unknown. Mouse germline and gene names are used. Coverage ceases 4 residues before the CDR3 finishes, and the germline J gene fills in the end.

The sequence derives from a C3H/HeJ mouse with alopecia areata. Mouse strain MHC haplotype: H2-k. J is TRBJ2-3 and V is TRBV13-3; a weak D match, TRBD2 (5 bases). The sequenced sample consisted of CD4+ T cells sorted from a lymph node. Partial CDR3 DNA: TGTGCCAGCAGTGAGGCCTGGACTAGTGCAGAA. Translated, it gives CASSEAWTSAE. The entire CDR3 protein is CASSEAWTSAETLYF.